This T cell receptor beta chain was captured by sequencing in a study of T cell repertoires in cytomegalovirus infection. At the level of the study: In public TCR beta signatures, there were indications of both CMV infection and matching HLA type. Study-wide findings and caveats: Clonotypes of TCR beta that were HLA-C-restricted and CMV-specific dominated the ex vivo response. Based on cumulative public TCR beta family frequency, carriers of CMV plus the relevant HLA were identified.

In regard to this clonotype: Its antigen is still unknown.

TCRdb recomputed calls from the reads with MiXCR, one row per CDR3 protein. The sample has fewer than 550,000 distinct CDR3 sequences, approximately 15% seen once. The germline gives CDR1 SGDLS, CDR2 YYNGEE. This CDR3 has 13 amino acids. V was shortened by 3 bases and J by 7 bases, with 14 bases between the two germline ends. This receptor was taken from a human donor in good health (CMV status not recorded). Some clones in this sample may be carry-over from other donors' samples. This chain links TRBV9 with TRBJ2-7; maybe TRBD2 (5 bases). The material sequenced was CD8+ T cells from PBMCs. CDR3 DNA: TGTGCCAGCAGCGCCCCGACTCGGGGAGAGCAGTACTTC. It encodes CASSAPTRGEQYF.